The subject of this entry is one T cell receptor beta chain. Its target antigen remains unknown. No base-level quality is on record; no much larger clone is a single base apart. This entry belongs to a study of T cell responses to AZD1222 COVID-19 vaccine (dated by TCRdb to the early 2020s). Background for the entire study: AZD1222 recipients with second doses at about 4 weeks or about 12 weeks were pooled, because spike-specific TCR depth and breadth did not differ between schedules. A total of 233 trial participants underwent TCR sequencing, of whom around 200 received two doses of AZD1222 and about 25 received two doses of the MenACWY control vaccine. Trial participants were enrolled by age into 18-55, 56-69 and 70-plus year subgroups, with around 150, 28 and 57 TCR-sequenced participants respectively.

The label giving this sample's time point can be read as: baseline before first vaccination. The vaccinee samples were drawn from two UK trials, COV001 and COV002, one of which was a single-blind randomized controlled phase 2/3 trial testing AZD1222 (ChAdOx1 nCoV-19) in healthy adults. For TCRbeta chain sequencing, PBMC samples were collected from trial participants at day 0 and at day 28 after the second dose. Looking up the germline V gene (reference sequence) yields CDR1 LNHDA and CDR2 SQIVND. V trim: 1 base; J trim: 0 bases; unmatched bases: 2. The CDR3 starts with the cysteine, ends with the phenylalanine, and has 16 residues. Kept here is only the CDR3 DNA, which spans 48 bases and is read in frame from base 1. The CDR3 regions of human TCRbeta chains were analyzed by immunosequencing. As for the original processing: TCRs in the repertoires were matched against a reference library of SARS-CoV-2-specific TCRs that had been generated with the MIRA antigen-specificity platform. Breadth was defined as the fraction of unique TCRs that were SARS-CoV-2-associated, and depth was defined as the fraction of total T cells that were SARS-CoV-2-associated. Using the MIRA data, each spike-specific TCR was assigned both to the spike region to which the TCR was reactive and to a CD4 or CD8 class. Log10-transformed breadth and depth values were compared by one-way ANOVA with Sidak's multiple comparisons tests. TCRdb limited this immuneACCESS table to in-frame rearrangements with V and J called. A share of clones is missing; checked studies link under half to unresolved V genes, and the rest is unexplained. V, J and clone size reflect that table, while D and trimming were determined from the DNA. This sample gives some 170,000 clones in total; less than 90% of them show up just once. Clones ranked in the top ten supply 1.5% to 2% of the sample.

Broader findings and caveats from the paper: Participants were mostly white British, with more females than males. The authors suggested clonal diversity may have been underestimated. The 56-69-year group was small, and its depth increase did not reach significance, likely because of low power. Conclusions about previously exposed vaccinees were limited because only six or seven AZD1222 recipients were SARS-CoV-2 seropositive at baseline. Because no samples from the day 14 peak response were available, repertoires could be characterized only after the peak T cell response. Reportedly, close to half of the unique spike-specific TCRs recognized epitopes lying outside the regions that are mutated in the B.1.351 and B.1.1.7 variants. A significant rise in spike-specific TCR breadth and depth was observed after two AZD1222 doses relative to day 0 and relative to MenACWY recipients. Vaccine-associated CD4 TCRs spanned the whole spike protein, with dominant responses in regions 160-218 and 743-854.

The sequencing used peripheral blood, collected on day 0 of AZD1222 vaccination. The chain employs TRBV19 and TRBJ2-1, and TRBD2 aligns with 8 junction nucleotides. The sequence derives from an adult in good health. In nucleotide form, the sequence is TGTGCCAGTAGTATAGGCGGGACTAGCTCCTACAATGAGCAGTTCTTC. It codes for CASSIGGTSSYNEQFF.